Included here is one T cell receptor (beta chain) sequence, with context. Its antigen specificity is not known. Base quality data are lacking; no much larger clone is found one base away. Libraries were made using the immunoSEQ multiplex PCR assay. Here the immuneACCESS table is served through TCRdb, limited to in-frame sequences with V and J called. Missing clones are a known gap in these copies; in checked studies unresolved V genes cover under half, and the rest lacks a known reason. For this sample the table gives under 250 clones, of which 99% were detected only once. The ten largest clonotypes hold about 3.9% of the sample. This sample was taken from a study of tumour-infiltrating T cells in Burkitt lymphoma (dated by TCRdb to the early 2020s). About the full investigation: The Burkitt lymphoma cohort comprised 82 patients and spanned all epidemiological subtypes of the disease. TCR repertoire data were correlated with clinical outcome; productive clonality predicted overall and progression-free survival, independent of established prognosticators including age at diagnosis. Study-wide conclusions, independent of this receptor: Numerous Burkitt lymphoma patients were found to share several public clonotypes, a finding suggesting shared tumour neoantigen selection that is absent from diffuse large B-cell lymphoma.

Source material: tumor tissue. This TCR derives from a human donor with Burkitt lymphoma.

The base sequence is TGTGCCAGCGTAAGGACTAGCGGGCTCAATGAGCAGTTCTTC. Its translation reads: CASVRTSGLNEQFF. Recombination joined TRBV6-5 with TRBJ2-1; 11 middle bases align to TRBD2. V and J are trimmed by 8 bases and 6 bases, and the gene matches miss 6 bases of the junction. From its cysteine to its phenylalanine, the CDR3 spans 14 amino acids. Only the CDR3 DNA stays, 42 bases, in frame from base 1. The CDR1 and CDR2 encoded by the germline V gene are MNHEY and SVGAGI.